This T cell receptor beta chain is drawn from a study of early stage breast cancer tumors. Whole-study context: Twelve of the 16 invasive tumors were ER+, PR+ and HER2-. Study observations and caveats: Tumors had around 2.5-fold higher T cell density than normal breast.

The CDR3 sequence is 17 residues long. Losses at the gene ends were 5 bases for V and 2 bases for J; bases not matched to a gene: 12. Germline CDR1 is KGHSH and CDR2 is LQKENI. With respect to this clone: Its target is not known.

Some clones are missing from TCRdb's copy, which holds only in-frame ones; the method was immunoSEQ multiplex PCR. The table has 40,000 to 60,000 clones, roughly 80% seen once. The material sequenced was blood. This receptor was taken from a person aged 45 to 59 with breast cancer. This sequence joins TRBV18 and TRBJ1-3; 7 nucleotides align to TRBD1. The CDR3 coding sequence is TGTGCCAGCTCAGCGTTTGACCAAACAGGGGCTGGAAACACCATATATTTT. Its translation is CASSAFDQTGAGNTIYF.